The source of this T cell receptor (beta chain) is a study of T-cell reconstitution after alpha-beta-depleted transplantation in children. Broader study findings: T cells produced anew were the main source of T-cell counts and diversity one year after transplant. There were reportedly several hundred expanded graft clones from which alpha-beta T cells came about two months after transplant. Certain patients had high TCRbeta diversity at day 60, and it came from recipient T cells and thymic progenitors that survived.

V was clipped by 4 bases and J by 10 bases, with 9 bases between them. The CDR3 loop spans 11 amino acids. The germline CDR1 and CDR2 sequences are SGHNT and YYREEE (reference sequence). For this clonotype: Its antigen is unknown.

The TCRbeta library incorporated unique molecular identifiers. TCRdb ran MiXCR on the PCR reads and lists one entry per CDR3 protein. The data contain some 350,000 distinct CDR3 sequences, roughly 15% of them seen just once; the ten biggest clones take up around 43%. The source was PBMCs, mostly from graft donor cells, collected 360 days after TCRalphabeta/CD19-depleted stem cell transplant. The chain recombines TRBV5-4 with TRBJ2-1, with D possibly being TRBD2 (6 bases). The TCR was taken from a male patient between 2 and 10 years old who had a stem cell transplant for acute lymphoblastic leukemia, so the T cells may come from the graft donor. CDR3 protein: CASSATREQFF. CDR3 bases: TGTGCCAGCAGCGCGACTAGGGAGCAGTTCTTC.